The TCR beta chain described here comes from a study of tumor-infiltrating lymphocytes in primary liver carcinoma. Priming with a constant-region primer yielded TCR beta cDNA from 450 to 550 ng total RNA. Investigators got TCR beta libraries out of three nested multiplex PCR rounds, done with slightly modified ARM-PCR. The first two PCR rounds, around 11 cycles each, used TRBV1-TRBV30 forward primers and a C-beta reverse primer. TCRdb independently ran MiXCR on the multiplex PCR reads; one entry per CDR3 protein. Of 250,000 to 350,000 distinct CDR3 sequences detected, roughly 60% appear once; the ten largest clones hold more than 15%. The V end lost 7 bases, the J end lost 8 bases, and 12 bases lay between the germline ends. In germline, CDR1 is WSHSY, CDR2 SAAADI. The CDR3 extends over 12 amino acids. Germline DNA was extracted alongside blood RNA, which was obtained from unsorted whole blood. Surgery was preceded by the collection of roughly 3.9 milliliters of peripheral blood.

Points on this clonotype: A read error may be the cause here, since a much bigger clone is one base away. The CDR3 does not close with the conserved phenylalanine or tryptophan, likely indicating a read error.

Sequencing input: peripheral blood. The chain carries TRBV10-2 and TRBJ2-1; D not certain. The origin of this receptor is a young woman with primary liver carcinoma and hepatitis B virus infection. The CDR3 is CASNKNFDEQFL. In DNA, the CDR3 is TGCGCCAGCAACAAAAACTTCGATGAGCAGTTCTTA.